This paragraph reports one T cell receptor beta chain. This record comes from a study of CDR3 diversity in severe acne. From the PCR reads, TCRdb called clonotypes with MiXCR, one entry per CDR3 protein. This table holds under 100,000 distinct CDR3 sequences, around 50% found once. The CDR3 totals 14 residues. Trimming took off 8 bases at V and 3 bases at J, with 17 bases between the two ends. Germline V lookup: CDR1 SGHDT, CDR2 YYEEEE. The clonotype was recovered from a male donor in good health, serving as a control. V and J are TRBV5-6 and TRBJ1-2; D is possibly TRBD1 (5 bases). Material: blood. The DNA for the CDR3 is TGTGCCAGTAGTAGGCTGGGGGTCGACTATGGCTACACCTTC. Its protein product is CASSRLGVDYGYTF.